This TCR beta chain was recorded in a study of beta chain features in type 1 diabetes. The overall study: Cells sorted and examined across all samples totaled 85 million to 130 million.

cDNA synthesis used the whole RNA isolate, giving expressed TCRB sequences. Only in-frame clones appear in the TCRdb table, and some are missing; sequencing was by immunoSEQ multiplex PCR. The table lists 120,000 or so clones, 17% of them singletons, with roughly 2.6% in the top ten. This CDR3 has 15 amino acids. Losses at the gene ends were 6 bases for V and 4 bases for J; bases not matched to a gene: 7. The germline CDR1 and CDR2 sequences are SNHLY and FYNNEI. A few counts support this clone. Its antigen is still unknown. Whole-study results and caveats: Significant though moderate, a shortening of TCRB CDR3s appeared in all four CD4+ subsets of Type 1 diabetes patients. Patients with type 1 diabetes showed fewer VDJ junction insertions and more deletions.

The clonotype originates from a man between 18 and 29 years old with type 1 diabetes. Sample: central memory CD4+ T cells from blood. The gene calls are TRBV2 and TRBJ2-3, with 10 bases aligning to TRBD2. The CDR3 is CASRSQRGGPDTQYF. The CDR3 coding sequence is TGTGCCAGCAGATCCCAGCGGGGGGGCCCAGATACGCAGTATTTT.